The 24 T cell receptor beta chains reported below all come from one sample, sequenced in a study of T cell changes during pregnancy in multiple sclerosis. Measured with immunoSEQ multiplex PCR; TCRdb has only the in-frame clones, and not every one. The sample holds about 110,000 clones, around 90% seen once. The sequencing used peripheral blood, collected after pregnancy. The source of these receptors is a female donor with multiple sclerosis, enrolled in a pregnancy study.

This sequence joins TRBV5-6 and TRBJ2-1; the D is unclear. CDR3 length: 15 residues. The germline gives CDR1 SGHDT, CDR2 YYEEEE. V was trimmed by 2 bases and J by 2 bases, leaving 11 bases between them. CDR3 amino acids: CASSFRVFPYNEQFF. The CDR3 DNA reads TGTGCCAGCAGCTTTCGGGTTTTCCCCTACAATGAGCAGTTCTTC.

On this clone: One end of the junction fails to match germline, which may point to a read error. This chain connects TRBV6-1 to TRBJ1-5, with D possibly TRBD1 on 5 matching bases. In germline, CDR1 is MNHNS, CDR2 SASEGT. This CDR3 has 15 amino acids. The CDR3 spells CASSEVGGRDQPQHF. In DNA form, the CDR3 reads TGTGCCAGCAGCGAAGTGGGGGGTAGGGATCAGCCCCAGCATTTT.

V is TRBV5-1 and J is TRBJ2-7; 10 positions agree with TRBD1. The trim removed 3 bases at V and 4 bases at J, leaving 7 bases unmatched. Germline V gene lookup returns CDR1 SGHRS and CDR2 YFSETQ. CDR3 length equals 15 residues. The CDR3 bases are TGCGCCAGCAGCTGGGGCGGGACAGGGGATTACGAGCAGTACTTC. It codes for CASSWGGTGDYEQYF.

The gene calls are TRBV9 and TRBJ1-2, with TRBD1 as a possible D gene (5 bases). The CDR3 consists of 14 residues. V gave up 6 bases and J gave up 8 bases, with 20 bases separating them. Per the germline V gene, CDR1 is SGDLS and CDR2 is YYNGEE. The CDR3 sequence: CASTTLMGLGGYTF. The DNA for the CDR3 is TGTGCCAGCACAACCCTTATGGGACTTGGGGGCTACACCTTC.

This clone has just one count. The V gene is TRBV10-3, the J gene TRBJ2-3, with TRBD1 identical over 8 bases. V lost 5 bases to trimming and J lost 6 bases; unmatched junction nucleotides: 13. Per germline, CDR1 ENHRY and CDR2 SYGVKD. This CDR3 has 16 residues. The CDR3 DNA is TGTGCCATCAGTCTTACCGGGACCAGGGGGCCGGATACGCAGTATTTT. Its protein product is CAISLTGTRGPDTQYF.

The chain employs TRBV5-1 and TRBJ2-7, with TRBD2 matching over 7 bases. From germline, CDR1 is SGHRS and CDR2 YFSETQ. The V segment lost 0 bases and the J segment 10 bases; nucleotides outside the gene matches: 10. The CDR3 extends over 14 amino acids. As DNA, the CDR3 is TGCGCCAGCAGCTTGGCCGGCGGGGGTACGGGCCAGTACTTC. It is translated as CASSLAGGGTGQYF. Looking up the rest from reference TRBV5-1 and TRBJ2-7 gives the full variable domain: KAGVTQTPRYLIKTRGQQVTLSCSPISGHRSVSWYQQTPGQGLQFLFEYFSETQRNKGNFPGRFSGRQFSNSRSEMNVSTLELGDSALYLCASSLAGGGTGQYFGPGTRLTVT.

This clone has just one count. In DNA, the CDR3 is TGTGCCAGCAGCCAGGTGGGCGGGGGGCCTTACAATGAGCAGTTCTTC. It is translated as CASSQVGGGPYNEQFF. The chain has TRBV4-2 and TRBJ2-1; 8 bases are shared with TRBD2. Unmatched junction bases numbered 8, after V lost 3 bases and J lost 4 bases. Germline V gene lookup returns CDR1 LGHNA and CDR2 YNFKEQ. CDR3 length: 16 amino acids.

The chain combines TRBV5-1 with TRBJ2-7; 7 bases map to TRBD2. The CDR3 loop spans 15 amino acids. Per the germline V gene, CDR1 is SGHRS and CDR2 is YFSETQ. The V and J ends lost 5 bases and 2 bases, in that order; junction bases with no gene match: 10. CDR3 sequence (DNA): TGCGCCAGCAGTCCCATCGGGGGAGGGGCCTACGAGCAGTACTTC. Translated, it gives CASSPIGGGAYEQYF.

J is TRBJ1-1 and V is TRBV10-3; D gene ambiguous. V lost 3 bases to trimming and J lost 3 bases, with 8 bases between them. Germline CDR1 ENHRY, CDR2 SYGVKD. This CDR3 contains 13 residues. CDR3 sequence reads: CAISDNRDTEAFF. DNA for the CDR3: TGTGCCATCAGTGATAATCGGGACACTGAAGCTTTCTTT.

This clone appeared a few times. The chain is built from TRBV5-1 and TRBJ1-1, with D unresolved. The V and J ends lost 4 bases and 3 bases respectively, with 13 bases between them. The CDR3 is 14 amino acids. Per germline, CDR1 SGHRS and CDR2 YFSETQ. The CDR3 here is CASSPALADTEAFF. In nucleotides, the CDR3 is TGCGCCAGCAGCCCAGCTTTAGCAGACACTGAAGCTTTCTTT. The full variable domain, its missing parts supplied by reference TRBV5-1 and TRBJ1-1, is KAGVTQTPRYLIKTRGQQVTLSCSPISGHRSVSWYQQTPGQGLQFLFEYFSETQRNKGNFPGRFSGRQFSNSRSEMNVSTLELGDSALYLCASSPALADTEAFFGQGTRLTVV.

The J gene is TRBJ1-4, the V gene TRBV2, with 7 bases aligning to TRBD1. The CDR3 has 16 residues. J lost 2 bases, V lost 8 bases, and 11 bases had no gene match. CDR1 and CDR2 (germline): SNHLY, FYNNEI. The CDR3 reads CASEGGGVWTNEKLFF. CDR3 DNA: TGTGCCAGCGAAGGAGGGGGCGTTTGGACTAATGAAAAACTGTTTTTT.

The J gene is TRBJ2-1, the V gene TRBV13; possible D gene TRBD2, 6 bases. V shed 0 bases and J shed 6 bases, with 18 bases lying between them. CDR1 is PRHDT and CDR2 is FYEKMQ in the germline V gene (reference sequence). There are 17 residues in the CDR3. The CDR3 nucleotides read TGTGCCAGCAGCTTAGGGGCAGGGAGGAGGGTCGCCAATGAGCAGTTCTTC. It is translated as CASSLGAGRRVANEQFF.

This clone was seen more than once but under ten times. V is TRBV30 and J is TRBJ2-7, with D possibly being TRBD2 (6 bases). Between the trimmed V and J ends, which lost 1 base and 5 bases, there was a span of 18 bases. Germline loops: CDR1 GTSNPN, CDR2 SVGIG (reference sequence). The CDR3 is 15 residues long. CDR3 in amino acids: CAWSDRTASDHEQYF. The CDR3 DNA reads TGTGCCTGGAGTGATAGAACGGCTAGCGATCACGAGCAGTACTTC.

The rearrangement joins TRBV15 to TRBJ2-7, with D unclear. The CDR3 has 12 residues. Germline CDR1 is LNHNV and CDR2 is YYDKDF (reference sequence). The V end was cut by 0 bases, the J end by 11 bases, with 11 bases between. The CDR3 reads CATSREVGAKYF. In DNA, the CDR3 is TGTGCCACCAGCAGAGAGGTGGGCGCTAAGTACTTC. The full variable domain, completed using reference TRBV15 and TRBJ2-7, is DAMVIQNPRYQVTQFGKPVTLSCSQTLNHNVMYWYQQKSSQAPKLLFHYYDKDFNNEADTPDNFQSRRPNTSFCFLDIRSPGLGDTAMYLCATSREVGAKYFGPGTRLTVT.

This chain uses TRBV9 with TRBJ2-3; no clear D. Trimming stripped 0 bases from V and 4 bases from J, with 9 bases between. Per germline, CDR1 SGDLS and CDR2 YYNGEE. This CDR3 region has 14 residues. The CDR3 DNA sequence: TGTGCCAGCAGCGTAGCGGTGTATCCAGATACGCAGTATTTT. It yields the protein CASSVAVYPDTQYF.

This clone came up once. CDR3 nucleotide sequence: TGTGCCAGCAGAGGGAAGCGGGAGAGGGGCGACGAGCAGTACTTC. Translation gives CASRGKRERGDEQYF. This chain connects TRBV21-1 to TRBJ2-7; the table calls TRBD2, which could not be checked here. TRBV21-1 is marked as a pseudogene. This CDR3 contains 15 residues.

CDR3 DNA sequence: TGTGCCAGCAGTTTATACCAGGGCTACGAGCAGTACTTC. Translation: CASSLYQGYEQYF. The chain uses TRBV28 and TRBJ2-7; TRBD1 might be the D (5 bases). The CDR3 consists of 13 residues. Trimming left V 1 base short and J 3 bases short, with 7 bases between. From germline, CDR1 is MDHEN and CDR2 SYDVKM.

The chain combines TRBV28 with TRBJ2-7, with 7 bases fitting TRBD2. CDR3 length equals 13 residues. The germline V gene encodes CDR1 MDHEN and CDR2 SYDVKM. The trim removed 5 bases at V and 4 bases at J, leaving 5 bases unmatched. The CDR3 spells CASSLPGLYEQYF. CDR3 DNA sequence: TGTGCCAGCAGTCTACCGGGACTATACGAGCAGTACTTC.

The gene calls are TRBV5-1 and TRBJ1-2; 9 nucleotides agree with TRBD1. The V gene end was trimmed by 1 base and the J gene end by 2 bases; junction bases not matched to a gene: 15. From germline, CDR1 is SGHRS and CDR2 YFSETQ. The CDR3 has 19 amino acids. The CDR3 spells CASSLSSRGQGGRNYGYTF. The DNA for the CDR3 is TGCGCCAGCAGCTTGTCTTCTCGGGGACAGGGTGGGCGAAACTATGGCTACACCTTC.

The V gene is TRBV5-1, the J gene TRBJ2-2; 9 nucleotides agree with TRBD1. Per the germline V gene, CDR1 is SGHRS and CDR2 is YFSETQ. CDR3 size: 16 residues. With 3 bases clipped from V and 6 bases from J, the junction kept 9 bases outside the gene matches. CDR3 region: CASSYPRDRAPGELFF. In nucleotides, the CDR3 is TGCGCCAGCAGCTATCCCCGGGACAGGGCCCCCGGGGAGCTGTTTTTT.

The chain joins TRBV2 to TRBJ1-6, with D possibly TRBD1 on 5 matching bases. The ends were cut back, 0 bases at V and 10 bases at J, with 16 bases in the middle. In germline, CDR1 is SNHLY, CDR2 FYNNEI. CDR3 length: 16 residues. DNA of the CDR3: TGTGCCAGCAGTGAAGCGCGGGGGGTGACACAGTCACCCCTCCACTTT. This codes for CASSEARGVTQSPLHF.

The chain combines TRBV5-8 with TRBJ1-2, with D perhaps TRBD1 (5 bases). The germline V and J ends were trimmed by 1 base and 4 bases, with 11 bases remaining between them. The CDR3 covers 14 residues. The germline CDR1 and CDR2 sequences are SGHTS and YDEGEE. In DNA form, the CDR3 reads TGTGCCAGCAGCTTGACAGGCCCTCCCTATGGCTACACCTTC. As protein: CASSLTGPPYGYTF.

V gene TRBV2 combines with J gene TRBJ1-6, with D uncertain. V lost 2 bases, J lost 0 bases, and 5 bases lay in between. This CDR3 is 15 amino acids long. Germline CDR1 is SNHLY and CDR2 is FYNNEI. CDR3 amino acids: CASSELSSYNSPLHF. CDR3 coding DNA: TGTGCCAGCAGTGAACTAAGCTCCTATAATTCACCCCTCCACTTT.

V gene TRBV4-1 combines with J gene TRBJ2-5; TRBD2 agrees at 7 bases. CDR1 and CDR2 (germline): MGHRA, YSYEKL. The ends lost 0 bases at V and 5 bases at J; junction bases unmatched: 6. There are 15 residues in the CDR3. The CDR3 spells CASSQEGRGWETQYF. The CDR3 DNA is TGCGCCAGCAGCCAAGAGGGGCGGGGGTGGGAGACCCAGTACTTC.